The TCR beta chain described here comes from a study of blood T cell repertoires in COVID-19. The overall study: The analysed material was cDNA or gDNA that came from T cells, B-cell-depleted T cells, or PBMCs.

Germline lookup yields CDR1 LGHNA and CDR2 YSLEER. This CDR3 is 20 amino acids long. The V segment lost 0 bases and the J segment 1 base; nucleotides outside the gene matches: 9. Only in-frame clones appear in the TCRdb table, and some are missing; sequencing was by immunoSEQ multiplex PCR. The sample lists almost 85,000 clones, over 70% occurring once. This TCR was sampled from a man aged 80 or over with active or convalescent COVID-19. The sequenced material came from peripheral blood. The chain is built from TRBV4-3 and TRBJ2-1, with 13 nucleotides matching TRBD2. The CDR3 sequence is CASSQDPWGLAGLSYNEQFF. CDR3 bases: TGCGCCAGCAGCCAAGATCCGTGGGGACTAGCGGGACTGTCCTACAATGAGCAGTTCTTC.